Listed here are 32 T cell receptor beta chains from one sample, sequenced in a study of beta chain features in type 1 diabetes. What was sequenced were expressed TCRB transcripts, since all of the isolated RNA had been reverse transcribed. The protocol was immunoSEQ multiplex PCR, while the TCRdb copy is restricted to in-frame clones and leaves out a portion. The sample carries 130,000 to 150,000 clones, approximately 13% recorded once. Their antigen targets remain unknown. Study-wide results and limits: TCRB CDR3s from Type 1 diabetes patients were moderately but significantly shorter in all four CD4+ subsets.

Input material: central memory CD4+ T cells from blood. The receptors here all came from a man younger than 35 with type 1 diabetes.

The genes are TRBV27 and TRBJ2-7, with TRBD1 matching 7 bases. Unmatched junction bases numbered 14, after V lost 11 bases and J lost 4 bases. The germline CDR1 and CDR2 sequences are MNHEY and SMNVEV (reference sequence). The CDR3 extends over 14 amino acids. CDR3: CAWRVKGQPYEQYF. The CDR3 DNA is TGTGCCTGGCGTGTAAAGGGACAGCCGTACGAGCAGTACTTC.

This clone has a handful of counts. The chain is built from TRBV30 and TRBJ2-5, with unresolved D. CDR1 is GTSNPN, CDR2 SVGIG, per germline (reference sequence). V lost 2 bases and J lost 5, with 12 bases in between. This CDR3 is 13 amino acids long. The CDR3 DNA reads TGTGCCTGGAGTTTCGGCGTCAGGGAGACCCAGTACTTC. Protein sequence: CAWSFGVRETQYF.

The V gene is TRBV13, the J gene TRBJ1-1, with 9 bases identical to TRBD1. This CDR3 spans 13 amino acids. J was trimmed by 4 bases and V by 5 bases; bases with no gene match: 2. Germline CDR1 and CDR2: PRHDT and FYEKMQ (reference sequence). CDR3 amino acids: CASSNRGRTEAFF. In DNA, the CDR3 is TGTGCCAGCAGCAACAGGGGGCGCACTGAAGCTTTCTTT.

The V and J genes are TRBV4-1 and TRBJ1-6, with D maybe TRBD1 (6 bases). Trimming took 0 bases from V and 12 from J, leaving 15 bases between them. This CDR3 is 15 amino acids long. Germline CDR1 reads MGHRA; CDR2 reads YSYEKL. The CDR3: CASSQDPHRTEPLHF. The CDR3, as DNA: TGCGCCAGCAGCCAAGATCCCCACCGGACAGAACCCCTCCACTTT.

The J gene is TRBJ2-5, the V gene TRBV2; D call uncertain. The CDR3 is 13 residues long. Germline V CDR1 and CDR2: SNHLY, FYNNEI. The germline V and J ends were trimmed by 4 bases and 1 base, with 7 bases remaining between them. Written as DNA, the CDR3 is TGTGCCAGCAGTGTAGACTTCCAAGAGACCCAGTACTTC. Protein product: CASSVDFQETQYF.

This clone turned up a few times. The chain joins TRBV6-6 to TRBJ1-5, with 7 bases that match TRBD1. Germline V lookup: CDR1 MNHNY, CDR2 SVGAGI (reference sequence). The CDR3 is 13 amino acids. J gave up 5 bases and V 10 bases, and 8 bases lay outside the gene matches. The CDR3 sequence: CAIRQGRDQPQHF. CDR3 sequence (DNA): TGTGCCATCCGACAGGGTCGGGATCAGCCCCAGCATTTT.

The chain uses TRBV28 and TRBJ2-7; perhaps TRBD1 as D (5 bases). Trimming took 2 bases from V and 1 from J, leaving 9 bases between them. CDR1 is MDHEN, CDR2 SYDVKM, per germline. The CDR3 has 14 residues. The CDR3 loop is CASSLLQGSYEQYF. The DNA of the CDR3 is TGTGCCAGCAGTTTACTGCAGGGATCCTACGAGCAGTACTTC.

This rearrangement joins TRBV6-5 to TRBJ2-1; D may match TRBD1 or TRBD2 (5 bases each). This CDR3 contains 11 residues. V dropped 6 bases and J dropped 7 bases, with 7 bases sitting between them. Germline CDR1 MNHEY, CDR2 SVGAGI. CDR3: CASRWGNEQFF. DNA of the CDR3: TGTGCCAGCAGATGGGGGAATGAGCAGTTCTTC.

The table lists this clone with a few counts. CDR3 coding DNA: TGTGCCAGCAGCCGTAGACCAGGGAATGGCTACACCTTC. Its translation: CASSRRPGNGYTF. The chain uses TRBV14 and TRBJ1-2; D might be TRBD1 (5 bases). The germline V gene encodes CDR1 SGHDN and CDR2 FVKESK. V lost 4 bases and J lost 6, with 12 bases in between. This CDR3 has 13 residues.

The CDR3 DNA is TGTGCCAGCAGCTTAGGGGCAGGGTCGGACGAGCAGTACTTC. It specifies CASSLGAGSDEQYF. The gene calls are TRBV11-3 and TRBJ2-7, with a tentative D call TRBD1 (5 bases). In germline, CDR1 is SGHNT, CDR2 YENEEA. Trimming took 1 base from V and 5 from J, leaving 12 bases between them. The CDR3 sequence is 14 residues long.

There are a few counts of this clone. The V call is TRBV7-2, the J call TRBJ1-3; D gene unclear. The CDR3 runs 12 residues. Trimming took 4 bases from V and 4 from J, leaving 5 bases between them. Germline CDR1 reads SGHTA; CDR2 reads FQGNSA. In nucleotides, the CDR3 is TGTGCCAGCAGCTCCCGCGGAAACACCATATATTTT. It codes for CASSSRGNTIYF.

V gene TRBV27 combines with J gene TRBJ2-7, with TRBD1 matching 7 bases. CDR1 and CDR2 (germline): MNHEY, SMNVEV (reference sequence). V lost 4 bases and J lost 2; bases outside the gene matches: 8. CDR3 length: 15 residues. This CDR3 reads CASSSRQGPTYEQYF. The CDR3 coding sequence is TGTGCCAGCAGTTCAAGACAGGGTCCCACCTACGAGCAGTACTTC.

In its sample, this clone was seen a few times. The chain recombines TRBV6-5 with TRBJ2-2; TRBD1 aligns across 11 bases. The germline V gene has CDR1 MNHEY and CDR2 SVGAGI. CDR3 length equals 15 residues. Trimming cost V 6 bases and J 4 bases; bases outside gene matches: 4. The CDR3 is CASRAGTGGTGELFF. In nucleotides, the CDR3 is TGTGCCAGCAGGGCCGGGACAGGGGGCACCGGGGAGCTGTTTTTT.

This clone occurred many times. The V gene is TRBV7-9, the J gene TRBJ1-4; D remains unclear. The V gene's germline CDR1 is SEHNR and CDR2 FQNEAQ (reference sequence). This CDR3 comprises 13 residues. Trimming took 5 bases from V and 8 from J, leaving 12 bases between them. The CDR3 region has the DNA TGTGCCAGCAGCGATCAATCCGGGGAAAAACTGTTTTTT. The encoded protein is CASSDQSGEKLFF.

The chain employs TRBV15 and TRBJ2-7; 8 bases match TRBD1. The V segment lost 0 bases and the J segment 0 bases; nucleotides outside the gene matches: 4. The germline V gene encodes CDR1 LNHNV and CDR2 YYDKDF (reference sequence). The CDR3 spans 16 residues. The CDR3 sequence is CATSRDSGTGSYEQYF. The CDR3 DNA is TGTGCCACCAGCAGAGATTCCGGGACAGGCTCCTACGAGCAGTACTTC.

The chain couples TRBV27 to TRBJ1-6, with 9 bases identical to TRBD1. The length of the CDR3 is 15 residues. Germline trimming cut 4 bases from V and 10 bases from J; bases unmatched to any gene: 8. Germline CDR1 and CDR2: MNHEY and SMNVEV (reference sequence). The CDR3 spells CASSSLQGAGSPLHF. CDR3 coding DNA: TGTGCCAGCAGTTCACTACAGGGGGCTGGGTCACCCCTCCACTTT.

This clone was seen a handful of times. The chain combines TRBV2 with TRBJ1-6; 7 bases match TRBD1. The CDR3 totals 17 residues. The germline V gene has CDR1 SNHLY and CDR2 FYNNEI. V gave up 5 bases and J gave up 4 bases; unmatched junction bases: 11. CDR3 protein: CASSQTGPRVYNSPLHF. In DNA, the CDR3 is TGTGCCAGCAGTCAGACAGGGCCACGTGTTTATAATTCACCCCTCCACTTT.

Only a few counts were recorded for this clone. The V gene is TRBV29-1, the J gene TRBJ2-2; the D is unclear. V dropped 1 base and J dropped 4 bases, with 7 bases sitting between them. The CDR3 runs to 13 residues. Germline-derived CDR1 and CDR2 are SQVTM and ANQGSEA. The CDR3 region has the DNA TGCAGCGTTGAAGGGTCGGCCACCGGGGAGCTGTTTTTT. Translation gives CSVEGSATGELFF.

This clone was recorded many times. CDR3 sequence: CASSSPNYGYTF. In nucleotides, the CDR3 is TGTGCCAGCAGTTCCCCGAACTATGGCTACACCTTC. V usage is TRBV28 and J usage is TRBJ1-2, with D unclear. This CDR3 is built from 12 residues. The germline V gene encodes CDR1 MDHEN and CDR2 SYDVKM. V was pared by 4 bases and J by 2 bases, with 5 bases between.

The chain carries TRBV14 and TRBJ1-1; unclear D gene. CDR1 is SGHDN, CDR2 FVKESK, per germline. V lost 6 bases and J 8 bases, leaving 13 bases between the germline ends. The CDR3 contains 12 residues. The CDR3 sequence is CASSPYAGEAFF. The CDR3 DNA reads TGTGCCAGCAGTCCGTATGCGGGGGAAGCTTTCTTT. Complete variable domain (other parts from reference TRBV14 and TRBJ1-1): EAGVTQFPSHSVIEKGQTVTLRCDPISGHDNLYWYRRVMGKEIKFLLHFVKESKQDESGMPNNRFLAERTGGTYSTLKVQPAELEDSGVYFCASSPYAGEAFFGQGTRLTVV.

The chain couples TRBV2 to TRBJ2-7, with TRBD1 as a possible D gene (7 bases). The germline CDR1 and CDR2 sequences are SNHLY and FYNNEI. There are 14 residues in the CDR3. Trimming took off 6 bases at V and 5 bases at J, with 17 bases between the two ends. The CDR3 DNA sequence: TGTGCCAGCAGAGCCCCGACAGGGAGGAACGAGCAGTACTTC. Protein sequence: CASRAPTGRNEQYF.

CDR3 in amino acids: CSVGTGGRTEAFF. DNA for the CDR3: TGCAGCGTCGGGACAGGGGGTCGGACTGAAGCTTTCTTT. The chain carries TRBV29-1 and TRBJ1-1, with TRBD1 matching 11 bases. The V gene end was trimmed by 6 bases and the J gene end by 5 bases; junction bases not matched to a gene: 5. CDR1 and CDR2 (germline): SQVTM, ANQGSEA. The CDR3 is 13 amino acids.

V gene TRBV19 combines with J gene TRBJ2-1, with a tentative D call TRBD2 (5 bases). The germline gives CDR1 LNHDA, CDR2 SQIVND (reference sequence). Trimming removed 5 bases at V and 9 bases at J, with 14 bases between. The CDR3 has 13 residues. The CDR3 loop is CASSATGWSEQFF. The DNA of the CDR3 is TGTGCCAGTAGTGCCACGGGGTGGAGTGAGCAGTTCTTC.

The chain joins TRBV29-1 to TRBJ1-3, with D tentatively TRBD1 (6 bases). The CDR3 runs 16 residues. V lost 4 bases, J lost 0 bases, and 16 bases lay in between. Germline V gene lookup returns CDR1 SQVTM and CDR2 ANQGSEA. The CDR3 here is CSVGGDGGGSGNTIYF. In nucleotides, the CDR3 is TGCAGCGTTGGAGGCGATGGGGGCGGCTCTGGAAACACCATATATTTT. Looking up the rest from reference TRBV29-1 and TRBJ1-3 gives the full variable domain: SAVISQKPSRDICQRGTSLTIQCQVDSQVTMMFWYRQQPGQSLTLIATANQGSEATYESGFVIDKFPISRPNLTFSTLTVSNMSPEDSSIYLCSVGGDGGGSGNTIYFGEGSWLTVV.

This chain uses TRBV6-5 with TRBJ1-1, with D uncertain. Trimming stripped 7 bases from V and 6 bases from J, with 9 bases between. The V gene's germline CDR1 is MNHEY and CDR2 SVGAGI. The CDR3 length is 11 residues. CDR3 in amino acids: CASKTFAEAFF. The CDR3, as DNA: TGTGCCAGCAAAACCTTCGCTGAAGCTTTCTTT.

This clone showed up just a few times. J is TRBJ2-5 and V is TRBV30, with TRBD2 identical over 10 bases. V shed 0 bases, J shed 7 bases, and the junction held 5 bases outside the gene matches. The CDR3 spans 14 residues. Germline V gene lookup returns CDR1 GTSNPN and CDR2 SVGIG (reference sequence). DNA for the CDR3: TGTGCCTGGAGTGTAACTAGCGGGGCCTCGACCCAGTACTTC. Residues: CAWSVTSGASTQYF.

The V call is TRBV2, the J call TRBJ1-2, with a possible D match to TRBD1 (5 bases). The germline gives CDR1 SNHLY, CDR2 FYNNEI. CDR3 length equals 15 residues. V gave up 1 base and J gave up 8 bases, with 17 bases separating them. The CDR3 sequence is CASSEGFQGIIGYTF. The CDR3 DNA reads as TGTGCCAGCAGTGAAGGTTTTCAGGGAATTATAGGCTACACCTTC. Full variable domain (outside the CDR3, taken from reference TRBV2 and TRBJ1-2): EPEVTQTPSHQVTQMGQEVILRCVPISNHLYFYWYRQILGQKVEFLVSFYNNEISEKSEIFDDQFSVERPDGSNFTLKIRSTKLEDSAMYFCASSEGFQGIIGYTFGSGTRLTVV.

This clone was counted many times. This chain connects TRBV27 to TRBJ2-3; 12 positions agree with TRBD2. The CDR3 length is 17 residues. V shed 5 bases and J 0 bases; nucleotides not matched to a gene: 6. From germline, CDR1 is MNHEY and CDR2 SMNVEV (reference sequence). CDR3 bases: TGTGCCAGCAGTCCGAGGACTAGCGGGACTAGCACAGATACGCAGTATTTT. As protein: CASSPRTSGTSTDTQYF.

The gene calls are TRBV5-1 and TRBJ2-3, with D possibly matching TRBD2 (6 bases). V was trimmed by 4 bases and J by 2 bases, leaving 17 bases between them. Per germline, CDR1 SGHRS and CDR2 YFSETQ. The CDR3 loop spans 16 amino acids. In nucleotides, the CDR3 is TGCGCCAGCAGCCCCTGGACGGCGGGAAACACAGATACGCAGTATTTT. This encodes CASSPWTAGNTDTQYF.

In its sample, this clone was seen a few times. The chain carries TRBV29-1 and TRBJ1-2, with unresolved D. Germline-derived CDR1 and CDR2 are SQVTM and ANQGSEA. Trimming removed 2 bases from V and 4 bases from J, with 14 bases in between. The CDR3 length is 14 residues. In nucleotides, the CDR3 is TGCAGCGTTGAACTTAGCCGCTTGGGCTATGGCTACACCTTC. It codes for CSVELSRLGYGYTF.

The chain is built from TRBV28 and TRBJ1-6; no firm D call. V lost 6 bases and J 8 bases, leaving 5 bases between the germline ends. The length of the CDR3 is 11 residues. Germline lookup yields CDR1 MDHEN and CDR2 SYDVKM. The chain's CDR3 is CASRRDSPLHF. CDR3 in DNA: TGTGCCAGCAGGCGAGATTCACCCCTCCACTTT.

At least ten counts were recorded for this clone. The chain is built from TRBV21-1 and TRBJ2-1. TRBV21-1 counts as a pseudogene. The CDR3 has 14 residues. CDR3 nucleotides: TGTGCCAGCAGCAAAGCAGGCAGATACAATGAGCAGTTCTTC. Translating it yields CASSKAGRYNEQFF.